This TCR beta chain is from a study of PD-1 blockade in classical Hodgkin lymphoma. Study-wide points: Exclusion applied to patients who initiated nivolumab less than 1 year following ASCT. By C4D1, diversity of CD4+ TCRs had risen significantly, whereas that of CD8+ TCRs had not. TCR diversity at baseline was reported to be reduced in newly diagnosed patients relative to healthy donors. Complete responders entered with baseline diversity on par with newly diagnosed patients, the results showed.

Each patient relapsed following autologous stem cell transplantation, and prior brentuximab vedotin exposure differed. Regarding this clone: The antigen remains undetermined.

The assay was immunoSEQ multiplex PCR, and TCRdb's table has in-frame clones only and misses some. The data contain some 39,000 clones, almost 90% of them seen just once; the ten biggest clones take up approximately 9.1%. Trimming took 2 bases from V and 11 from J, leaving 12 bases between them. Per germline, CDR1 LNHDA and CDR2 SQIVND (reference sequence). This CDR3 contains 12 residues. The sequenced sample was peripheral blood mononuclear cells (PBMCs), obtained at baseline. The source of this sequence is a human donor with classical Hodgkin lymphoma. The chain couples TRBV19 to TRBJ1-1, with no clear D. CDR3 residues: CASSIQAGNAFF. The CDR3 region has the DNA TGTGCCAGTAGTATACAAGCGGGGAATGCTTTCTTT. The full variable domain, its missing parts supplied by reference TRBV19 and TRBJ1-1, is DGGITQSPKYLFRKEGQNVTLSCEQNLNHDAMYWYRQDPGQGLRLIYYSQIVNDFQKGDIAEGYSVSREKKESFPLTVTSAQKNPTAFYLCASSIQAGNAFFGQGTRLTVV.